A single sample gave rise to the 19 T cell receptor beta chains below, sequenced in a study of cytomegalovirus exposure and HLA in healthy donors (TCRdb year 2017). The library relied on the immunoSEQ multiplex PCR assay. The multiplex PCR relied on a mix of 60 forward primers for TCR Vbeta segments and 13 reverse primers for TCR Jbeta segments. TCRdb carries this immuneACCESS record with in-frame sequences only. Its versions omit some clonotypes, under half of them owing to an unresolved V gene in the studies checked, with the rest unexplained. The sample data list 95,000 to 100,000 clones, and under 80% of these were observed just once. The ten largest clonotypes hold 3.5% to 5% of the sample. Sequencing was carried out using PBMCs. Source of these receptors: a middle-aged man in good health and CMV-seronegative.

This chain joins TRBV27 and TRBJ1-2; TRBD1 is a possible D gene (6 bases). Per germline, CDR1 MNHEY and CDR2 SMNVEV (reference sequence). The CDR3 extends over 16 amino acids. Deletions cut 6 bases from V and 2 bases from J, with 19 bases between. The CDR3 bases are TGTGCCAGCAGCGACTTACAGGGAAAGACGAACTATGGCTACACCTTC. It specifies CASSDLQGKTNYGYTF.

This clone was detected only a few times. The chain links TRBV5-1 to TRBJ1-1, with TRBD1 identical over 9 bases. Unmatched junction bases numbered 7, after V lost 4 bases and J lost 0 bases. Germline CDR1 reads SGHRS; CDR2 reads YFSETQ. The CDR3 has 16 residues. In nucleotides, the CDR3 is TGCGCCAGCAGCGACGGGACAGGGCGATTGAACACTGAAGCTTTCTTT. Translation: CASSDGTGRLNTEAFF.

The rearrangement uses TRBV7-8 and TRBJ2-7; TRBD2 matches at 8 bases. CDR3 length: 15 residues. Germline-derived CDR1 and CDR2 are SGHVS and FQNEAQ. V trimming: 3 bases; J trimming: 0 bases; junction bases outside the gene matches: 4. The DNA of the CDR3 is TGTGCCAGCAGCTTTAGCGGGGCTTCCTCCTACGAGCAGTACGTC. Translation: CASSFSGASSYEQYV.

The rearrangement links TRBV5-4 to TRBJ2-5; 10 nucleotides align to TRBD2. CDR1 is SGHNT, CDR2 YYREEE, per germline (reference sequence). This CDR3 spans 14 amino acids. V lost 4 bases and J lost 5; bases outside the gene matches: 5. CDR3 nucleotide sequence: TGTGCCAGCAGCCTTAGCGGGGGGTCTGAGACCCAGTACTTC. Its protein product is CASSLSGGSETQYF.

This clone was seen a handful of times. J is TRBJ2-1 and V is TRBV4-1; TRBD2 aligns across 15 bases. With V trimmed by 0 bases and J by 9 bases, 9 bases remained unmatched. This CDR3 has 18 amino acids. CDR1 is MGHRA and CDR2 is YSYEKL in the germline V gene. The CDR3 sequence is CASSQDPGLAGGDGEQFF. CDR3 bases: TGCGCCAGCAGCCAAGACCCGGGACTAGCGGGGGGCGATGGTGAGCAGTTCTTC.

Concerning this clone: A read error may produce the germline difference seen at one junction end. The chain couples TRBV11-2 to TRBJ2-2; D may be TRBD2 (6 bases). This CDR3 spans 14 amino acids. Germline V gene sequence: CDR1 SGHAT, CDR2 FQNNGV. The chain's CDR3 is CASSGAAGAGELLF. The CDR3 DNA is TGTGCCAGCAGCGGAGCAGCGGGTGCCGGGGAGCTGCTTTTT.

The CDR3 reads CASSYSQQGVDSPLHF. The CDR3, as DNA: TGTGCCAGCAGTTACTCGCAACAGGGGGTGGATTCACCCCTCCACTTT. The chain uses TRBV6-5 and TRBJ1-6; 8 bases map to TRBD1. With V trimmed by 0 bases and J by 8 bases, 6 bases remained unmatched. The CDR3 length is 16 residues. Germline CDR1 is MNHEY and CDR2 is SVGAGI.

This chain connects TRBV5-4 to TRBJ1-4; tentatively, D is TRBD1 (5 bases). The CDR3 has 16 amino acids. The germline V gene encodes CDR1 SGHNT and CDR2 YYREEE (reference sequence). Trimming cost V 3 bases and J 2 bases, with 14 bases left between them. The CDR3 here is CASSSSQDDTNEKLFF. The CDR3 DNA is TGTGCCAGCAGCTCCTCACAGGACGACACTAATGAAAAACTGTTTTTT.

The chain has TRBV7-3 and TRBJ2-2; TRBD1 matches at 9 bases. Germline V gene lookup returns CDR1 SGHTA and CDR2 FQGTGA. This CDR3 spans 16 amino acids. Germline trimming cut 5 bases from V and 5 bases from J; bases unmatched to any gene: 9. CDR3 sequence: CASSLRGQGTTGELFF. The CDR3, as DNA: TGTGCCAGCAGCCTACGCGGACAGGGGACGACCGGGGAGCTGTTTTTT.

Note on this clone: The junction departs from germline at one end; a sequencing error may be responsible. The chain couples TRBV7-9 to TRBJ1-5, with D hard to call. The V gene's germline CDR1 is SEHNR and CDR2 FQNEAQ (reference sequence). This CDR3 spans 14 amino acids. The CDR3 is CASSSDNANRPQHF. The CDR3 DNA reads TGTGCCAGCAGCTCTGACAATGCCAATCGGCCCCAGCATTTT.

CDR3 in amino acids: CASSDGAGNYGYTF. CDR3 bases: TGTGCCAGCAGCGACGGGGCGGGGAACTATGGCTACACCTTC. V gene TRBV7-2 combines with J gene TRBJ1-2; perhaps TRBD1 as D (5 bases). The V end lost 5 bases, the J end lost 2 bases, and 12 bases lay between the germline ends. Per the germline V gene, CDR1 is SGHTA and CDR2 is FQGNSA. This CDR3 is 14 amino acids long. Supplemented by reference TRBV7-2 and TRBJ1-2, the full variable domain reads GAGVSQSPSNKVTEKGKDVELRCDPISGHTALYWYRQSLGQGLEFLIYFQGNSAPDKSGLPSDRFSAERTGGSVSTLTIQRTQQEDSAVYLCASSDGAGNYGYTFGSGTRLTVV.

The V gene is TRBV7-2, the J gene TRBJ1-1; 9 nucleotides line up with TRBD1. Trimming took 3 bases from V and 0 from J; bases not matched to a gene: 5. The CDR3 length is 16 residues. From germline, CDR1 is SGHTA and CDR2 FQGNSA. DNA for the CDR3: TGTGCCAGCAGCTTCAGACAGGGGGTGCTGAACACTGAAGCTTTCTTT. Amino acids: CASSFRQGVLNTEAFF.

CDR3 in DNA: TGTGCCAGCAGCTTCAACAGGGGGCAAGGGGATGGCTACACCTTC. The encoded protein is CASSFNRGQGDGYTF. This chain connects TRBV5-4 to TRBJ1-2; TRBD1 agrees at 9 bases. CDR3 size: 15 residues. From germline, CDR1 is SGHNT and CDR2 YYREEE (reference sequence). The junction had 8 bases not matched to a gene; V was cut back by 2 bases and J by 6 bases.

The chain joins TRBV20-1 to TRBJ1-1; D is perhaps TRBD1 (5 bases). The CDR3 totals 11 residues. Per the germline V gene, CDR1 is DFQATT and CDR2 is SNEGSKA (reference sequence). The V end was cut by 5 bases, the J end by 5 bases, with 9 bases between. The CDR3 here is CSAARGTEAFF. The CDR3 nucleotides read TGCAGTGCTGCCCGGGGGACTGAAGCTTTCTTT.

The chain recombines TRBV27 with TRBJ1-1, with D hard to call. The V end was cut by 0 bases, the J end by 6 bases, with 8 bases between. The CDR3 extends over 13 amino acids. In germline, CDR1 is MNHEY, CDR2 SMNVEV (reference sequence). The CDR3 DNA sequence: TGTGCCAGCAGTTTATCGCCTATGTCTGAAGCTTTCTTT. It yields the protein CASSLSPMSEAFF.

CDR3 sequence (DNA): TGTGCCAGCAGTGAATACAGAGCCTACGAGCAGTACTTC. This gives the protein CASSEYRAYEQYF. The chain recombines TRBV2 with TRBJ2-7; D not resolved. Trimming removed 2 bases at V and 2 bases at J, with 7 bases between. Germline V lookup: CDR1 SNHLY, CDR2 FYNNEI. The CDR3 consists of 13 residues.

The CDR3 bases are TGTGCCAGCATACCCGGGACAGTGGGTGGCTACACCTTC. Its translation: CASIPGTVGGYTF. The chain uses TRBV2 and TRBJ1-2; 7 positions agree with TRBD1. The CDR3 consists of 13 residues. Per the germline V gene, CDR1 is SNHLY and CDR2 is FYNNEI. Unmatched junction bases numbered 9, after V lost 7 bases and J lost 7 bases.

The rearrangement joins TRBV5-1 to TRBJ2-7; 7 bases are a match to TRBD1. Germline V lookup: CDR1 SGHRS, CDR2 YFSETQ. Germline trimming cut 0 bases from V and 3 bases from J; bases unmatched to any gene: 6. The CDR3 runs 15 residues. This chain's CDR3 is CASSLGGTANYEQYV. Written as DNA, the CDR3 is TGCGCCAGCAGCTTGGGGGGGACAGCGAACTACGAGCAGTACGTC.

The rearrangement links TRBV7-9 to TRBJ2-2, with 9 bases identical to TRBD1. Losses at the gene ends were 5 bases for V and 3 bases for J; bases not matched to a gene: 4. This CDR3 is built from 15 residues. Germline assignment: CDR1 SEHNR and CDR2 FQNEAQ (reference sequence). CDR3 sequence reads: CASSTRDRDTGELFF. The CDR3 DNA is TGTGCCAGCAGCACCCGGGACAGGGACACCGGGGAGCTGTTTTTT.